These T cell receptor beta chains were read from a single sample in a study of T cell responses to AZD1222 COVID-19 vaccine. Some clones are missing from TCRdb's copy, which holds only in-frame ones; the method was immunoSEQ multiplex PCR. The data contain 110,000 to 150,000 clones, more than 85% of them singletons. The source material was peripheral blood, sampled after recovery from COVID-19. The receptor source for this set is an adult who had recovered from COVID-19. Each CDR3 is given with its conserved first and last residue. Fields, in order: J gene, V gene, CDR3 length, clone size, D gene, CDR3 protein, CDR3 DNA. A D gene is named only where the DNA matches it firmly. Some rows mark clone size as missing; the rest say once, few, many or name a class of expanded clone.

TRBJ2-7,TRBV28,17,-,TRBD1,CASSFPGTGNLRDEQYF,TGTGCCAGCAGTTTTCCCGGGACAGGGAACCTCCGGGACGAGCAGTACTTC
TRBJ1-4,TRBV18,15,once,-,CASSRTGTDGEKLFF,TGTGCCAGCTCTCGAACCGGGACGGACGGAGAAAAACTGTTTTTT
TRBJ2-1,TRBV9,16,-,TRBD2,CASSFVGTSGINEQFF,TGTGCCAGCAGCTTCGTCGGGACTAGCGGGATTAATGAGCAGTTCTTC
TRBJ2-7,TRBV6-5,13,-,-,CASKEQPSYEQYF,TGTGCCAGCAAAGAACAGCCCTCCTACGAGCAGTACTTC
TRBJ2-3,TRBV7-6,11,-,-,CASSATDTQYF,TGTGCCAGCAGCGCCACAGATACGCAGTATTTT
TRBJ1-2,TRBV2,12,-,TRBD1,CASTGGNYGYTF,TGTGCCAGCACAGGGGGCAACTATGGCTACACCTTC
TRBJ1-2,TRBV15,15,-,-,CATSIKGTPTYGYTF,TGTGCCACCAGCATCAAGGGAACTCCCACCTATGGCTACACCTTC
TRBJ1-2,TRBV3-1/TRBV3-2,14,-,-,CASSQAGRNYGYTF,TGTGCCAGCAGCCAAGCGGGACGGAACTATGGCTACACCTTC
TRBJ1-6,TRBV12-3/TRBV12-4,13,-,TRBD1,CASRTGNLPPLHF,TGTGCCAGCAGGACAGGGAATCTTCCACCCCTCCACTTT
TRBJ1-6,TRBV28,14,once,TRBD1,CASSTGQGSSPLHF,TGTGCCAGCAGTACCGGACAGGGCTCTTCACCCCTCCACTTT
TRBJ2-1,TRBV10-3,12,-,-,CAISENTGEQFF,TGTGCCATCAGTGAGAATACAGGCGAGCAGTTCTTC
TRBJ2-3,TRBV5-6,16,-,-,CASSLGETRMRYTQYF,TGTGCCAGCAGCTTGGGGGAGACTAGGATGAGGTATACGCAGTATTTT